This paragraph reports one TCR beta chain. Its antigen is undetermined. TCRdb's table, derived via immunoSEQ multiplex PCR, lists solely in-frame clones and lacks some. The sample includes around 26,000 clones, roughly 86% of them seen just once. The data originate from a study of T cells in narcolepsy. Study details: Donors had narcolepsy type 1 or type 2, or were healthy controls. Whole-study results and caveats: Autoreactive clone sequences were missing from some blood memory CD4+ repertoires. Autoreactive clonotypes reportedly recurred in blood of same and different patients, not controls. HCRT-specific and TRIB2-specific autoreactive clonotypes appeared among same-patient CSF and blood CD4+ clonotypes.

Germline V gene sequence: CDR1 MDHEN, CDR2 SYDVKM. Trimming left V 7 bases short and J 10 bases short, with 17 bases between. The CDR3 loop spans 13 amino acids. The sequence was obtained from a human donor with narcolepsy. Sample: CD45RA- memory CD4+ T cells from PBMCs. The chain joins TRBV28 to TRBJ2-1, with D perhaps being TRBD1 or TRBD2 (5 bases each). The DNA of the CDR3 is TGTGCCAGCACCCTGGGACGGCTATCGGAGCAGTTCTTC. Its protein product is CASTLGRLSEQFF.